This TCR beta chain stems from a study of blood T cell repertoires in COVID-19. Study context: Material from acute and convalescent COVID-19 was sourced from the United States, Italy and Spain. Nucleic acid was either cDNA or gDNA, and it came from T cells, B-cell-depleted T cells, or PBMCs.

In the source study's methods: Counts of nucleated cells, estimated from reference gene primer amplification, were obtained. The table came from immunoSEQ multiplex PCR; TCRdb's copy has only in-frame clones and leaves some out. The D gene and trimming were derived from the DNA, and the V and J assignments and clone size from that table. The table has about 20,000 clones, 85% to 95% seen once; the top ten hold over 4%. Germline lookup yields CDR1 LNHDA and CDR2 SQIVND (reference sequence). V was pared by 5 bases and J by 4 bases, with 14 bases between. The CDR3 loop spans 14 amino acids. The clonotype was recovered from a woman aged 45-65 years with active COVID-19. The sequenced material came from peripheral blood. This sequence joins TRBV19 and TRBJ1-2, with D unresolved. CDR3 region: CASSPRGAVYGYTF. The CDR3 DNA reads as TGTGCCAGTAGTCCGCGGGGAGCAGTCTATGGCTACACCTTC. The variable domain in full, with the rest retrieved from reference TRBV19 and TRBJ1-2, is DGGITQSPKYLFRKEGQNVTLSCEQNLNHDAMYWYRQDPGQGLRLIYYSQIVNDFQKGDIAEGYSVSREKKESFPLTVTSAQKNPTAFYLCASSPRGAVYGYTFGSGTRLTVV.